Below, 17 T cell receptor beta chains from the same sample are listed, as sequenced in a study of blood T cell repertoires in COVID-19. Sequencing used immunoSEQ multiplex PCR; TCRdb keeps in-frame clones, though not all of them. Of some 110,000 clones detected, approximately 87% appear once; the ten largest clones hold under 3%. Source material: peripheral blood. All receptors derive from a man aged 25 to 40 with acute or convalescent COVID-19.

This clone was picked up one time. V gene TRBV5-1 combines with J gene TRBJ2-1; 13 positions agree with TRBD2. This CDR3 has 15 residues. Germline V gene data show CDR1 as SGHRS and CDR2 as YFSETQ. The junction had 4 bases not matched to a gene; V was cut back by 4 bases and J by 6 bases. CDR3 bases: TGCGCCAGCAGCCTCGGGACTAGCGGGGTCAATGAGCAGTTCTTC. It translates to CASSLGTSGVNEQFF.

The V gene is TRBV6-6, the J gene TRBJ2-7; 7 bases agree with TRBD1. V shed 7 bases and J 3 bases; nucleotides not matched to a gene: 9. The CDR3 totals 14 residues. Per germline, CDR1 MNHNY and CDR2 SVGAGI (reference sequence). The CDR3 nucleotides read TGTGCCAGCACCTCAGGGGGAAGGGTCTACGAGCAGTACTTC. This encodes CASTSGGRVYEQYF.

The rearrangement joins TRBV19 to TRBJ2-1; TRBD2 is a possible D gene (5 bases). Trimming left V 4 bases short and J 12 bases short, with 13 bases between. The CDR3 is 12 residues long. Germline assignment: CDR1 LNHDA and CDR2 SQIVND (reference sequence). DNA for the CDR3: TGTGCCAGTAGTAAGGACTGGCTGGGGCAGTTCTTC. The encoded protein is CASSKDWLGQFF.

This rearrangement joins TRBV6-2 or TRBV6-3 to TRBJ1-1; D perhaps matches TRBD1 (5 bases). Trimming took 6 bases from V and 0 from J, leaving 14 bases between them. The CDR3 length is 15 residues. CDR1 and CDR2 from the germline V gene are MNHEY and SVGEGT. The CDR3 DNA is TGTGCCAGCAGCGCAAGGCGACAGCTGAACACTGAAGCTTTCTTT. Amino acid sequence: CASSARRQLNTEAFF.

V is TRBV5-1 and J is TRBJ1-4; 7 positions agree with TRBD1. The CDR3 runs 16 residues. CDR1 and CDR2 from the germline V gene are SGHRS and YFSETQ. The ends lost 5 bases at V and 2 bases at J; junction bases unmatched: 9. This CDR3 is CASSSRQGSTNEKLFF. CDR3 sequence (DNA): TGCGCCAGCAGTTCCAGACAGGGTAGTACTAATGAAAAACTGTTTTTT.

The genes are TRBV15 and TRBJ1-5; D gene unclear. Per germline, CDR1 LNHNV and CDR2 YYDKDF (reference sequence). The CDR3 extends over 14 amino acids. The V end lost 1 base, the J end lost 4 bases, and 8 bases lay between the germline ends. In DNA form, the CDR3 reads TGTGCCACCAGCAGAGGGGCCCAAAATCAGCCCCAGCATTTT. Protein product: CATSRGAQNQPQHF.

V and J are TRBV4-1 and TRBJ1-2; D uncertain. Trimming removed 1 base from V and 2 bases from J, with 8 bases in between. Germline V gene lookup returns CDR1 MGHRA and CDR2 YSYEKL. The CDR3 is 14 residues long. CDR3 region: CASSQVGSNYGYTF. In DNA form, the CDR3 reads TGCGCCAGCAGCCAAGTGGGCAGCAACTATGGCTACACCTTC.

This sequence joins TRBV19 and TRBJ2-6; 11 bases match TRBD1. V lost 5 bases to trimming and J lost 2 bases; unmatched junction nucleotides: 2. CDR1 is LNHDA, CDR2 SQIVND, per germline (reference sequence). This CDR3 has 16 residues. The CDR3 sequence: CASSWTGGPGANVLTF. CDR3 sequence (DNA): TGTGCCAGTAGTTGGACAGGGGGCCCTGGGGCCAACGTCCTGACTTTC.

The gene calls are TRBV11-2 and TRBJ1-6; D might be TRBD1 (6 bases). With 1 base removed from V and 7 bases from J, the gap between germline ends came to 14 bases. Germline V gene lookup returns CDR1 SGHAT and CDR2 FQNNGV. The CDR3 is 16 amino acids. The CDR3 loop reads CASSLAGGSGNSPLHF. The CDR3 DNA reads as TGTGCCAGCAGCTTAGCGGGGGGCAGTGGGAATTCACCCCTCCACTTT.

The V and J genes are TRBV3-1 (or the pseudogene TRBV3-2) and TRBJ2-7, with unresolved D. The CDR3 loop spans 14 amino acids. Trimming removed 1 base from V and 0 bases from J, with 7 bases in between. Germline-derived CDR1 and CDR2 are LGHDT and YNNKEL (reference sequence). CDR3 residues: CASSQGHSSYEQYF. In DNA, the CDR3 is TGTGCCAGCAGCCAAGGACACAGCTCCTACGAGCAGTACTTC.

This chain joins TRBV7-3 and TRBJ2-1; 10 bases are shared with TRBD2. The CDR3 runs to 15 residues. From germline, CDR1 is SGHTA and CDR2 FQGTGA. V was clipped by 5 bases and J by 1 base; unmatched bases: 2. The CDR3 loop reads CASSIAGGSYNEQFF. CDR3 coding DNA: TGTGCCAGCAGCATAGCGGGAGGATCCTACAATGAGCAGTTCTTC.

The V and J genes are TRBV3-1 (or the pseudogene TRBV3-2) and TRBJ2-2; D is perhaps TRBD1 (6 bases). Trimming removed 3 bases from V and 3 bases from J, with 11 bases in between. The CDR3 length is 15 residues. Per the germline V gene, CDR1 is LGHDT and CDR2 is YNNKEL (reference sequence). The CDR3 nucleotides read TGTGCCAGCAGCCAGTATTCAGGGGACACCGGGGAGCTGTTTTTT. It is translated as CASSQYSGDTGELFF.

The chain carries TRBV30 and TRBJ1-2; 7 nucleotides align to TRBD1. The ends lost 0 bases at V and 6 bases at J; junction bases unmatched: 7. Germline-derived CDR1 and CDR2 are GTSNPN and SVGIG (reference sequence). The CDR3 runs 14 residues. CDR3 region: CAWSVNGRGDGYTF. The CDR3 nucleotides are TGTGCCTGGAGTGTAAACGGCAGGGGGGATGGCTACACCTTC.

The rearrangement joins TRBV5-1 to TRBJ1-4; a weak D match, TRBD1 (6 bases). CDR1 and CDR2 from the germline V gene are SGHRS and YFSETQ. CDR3 length equals 13 residues. Trimming left V 6 bases short and J 5 bases short, with 11 bases between. The CDR3 region is CASKGGGNEKLFF. The CDR3 DNA is TGCGCCAGCAAAGGGGGAGGGAATGAAAAACTGTTTTTT.

The chain recombines TRBV3-1 (or the pseudogene TRBV3-2) with TRBJ2-1, with a tentative D call TRBD1 (6 bases). Germline V gene data show CDR1 as LGHDT and CDR2 as YNNKEL (reference sequence). This CDR3 comprises 15 residues. V was trimmed by 5 bases and J by 6 bases, leaving 17 bases between them. Written as DNA, the CDR3 is TGTGCCAGCAGCTCCGGGACACTCACCTCCAATGAGCAGTTCTTC. It is translated as CASSSGTLTSNEQFF.

This clone was recorded many times. This rearrangement joins TRBV6-5 to TRBJ2-2; 10 bases agree with TRBD2. Germline-derived CDR1 and CDR2 are MNHEY and SVGAGI. V lost 6 bases, J lost 3 bases, and 1 base stayed unmatched. This CDR3 is 14 amino acids long. This CDR3 reads CASRSGGDTGELFF. The CDR3 DNA is TGTGCCAGCAGAAGCGGGGGGGACACCGGGGAGCTGTTTTTT.

The chain joins TRBV12-3 or TRBV12-4 to TRBJ1-2; D is possibly TRBD1 (6 bases). With 6 bases removed from V and 6 bases from J, the gap between germline ends came to 14 bases. The CDR3 consists of 13 residues. The CDR3 nucleotides are TGTGCCAGCAGCCCGCCAGGGGCGCATGGCTACACCTTC. It encodes CASSPPGAHGYTF.